This T cell receptor (beta chain) was documented in a study of blood T cell repertoires in COVID-19. Across the study: PBMCs, B-cell-depleted T cells, or T cells were the source of the cDNA or gDNA that made up the material.

V shed 3 bases, J shed 5 bases, and the junction held 15 bases outside the gene matches. The CDR3 totals 18 residues. In germline, CDR1 is LNHDA, CDR2 SQIVND (reference sequence). Authors' processing steps: Nucleated cell number was recorded as an estimate derived from reference gene primer amplification. Assay used: immunoSEQ multiplex PCR; TCRdb lists only in-frame clones, some missing. V, J and clone size are taken as reported in that table, and D and trimming were inferred from the DNA itself. The sample carries tens of thousands of clones, around 86% recorded once. The sequencing input was peripheral blood. The clonotype was recovered from a woman of 80 years or more with acute or convalescent COVID-19. V gene TRBV19 combines with J gene TRBJ1-1; 10 positions agree with TRBD1. The CDR3 region has the DNA TGTGCCAGTAGTATTTTATTAACCGGGACAGGGGTGAGGACTGAAGCTTTCTTT. As protein: CASSILLTGTGVRTEAFF.